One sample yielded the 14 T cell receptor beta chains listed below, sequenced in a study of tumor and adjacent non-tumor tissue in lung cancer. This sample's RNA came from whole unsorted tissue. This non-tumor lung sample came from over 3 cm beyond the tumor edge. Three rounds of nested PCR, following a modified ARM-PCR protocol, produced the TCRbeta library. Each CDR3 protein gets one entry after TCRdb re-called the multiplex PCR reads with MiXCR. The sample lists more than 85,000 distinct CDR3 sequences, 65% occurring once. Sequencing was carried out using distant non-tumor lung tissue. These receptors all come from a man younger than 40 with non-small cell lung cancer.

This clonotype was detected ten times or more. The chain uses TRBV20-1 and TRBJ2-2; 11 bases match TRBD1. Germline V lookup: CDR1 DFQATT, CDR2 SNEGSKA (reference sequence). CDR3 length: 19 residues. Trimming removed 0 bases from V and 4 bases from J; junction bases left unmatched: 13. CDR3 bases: TGCAGTGCTAGAGAGGGTAGATTTTCCGGGACAGGGGGCACCGGGGAGCTGTTTTTT. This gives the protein CSAREGRFSGTGGTGELFF.

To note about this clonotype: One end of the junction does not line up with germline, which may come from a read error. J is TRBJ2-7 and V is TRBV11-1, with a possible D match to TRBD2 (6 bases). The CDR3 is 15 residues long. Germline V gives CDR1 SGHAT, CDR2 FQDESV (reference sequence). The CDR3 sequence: CASSLEFTGTWEQYF. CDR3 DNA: TGTGCCAGTAGCTTAGAGTTCACCGGGACTTGGGAGCAGTACTTC. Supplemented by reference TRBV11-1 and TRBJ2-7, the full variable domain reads EAEVAQSPRYKITEKSQAVAFWCDPISGHATLYWYRQILGQGPELLVQFQDESVVDDSQLPKDRFSAERLKGVDSTLKIQPAELGDSAMYLCASSLEFTGTWEQYFGPGTRLTVT.

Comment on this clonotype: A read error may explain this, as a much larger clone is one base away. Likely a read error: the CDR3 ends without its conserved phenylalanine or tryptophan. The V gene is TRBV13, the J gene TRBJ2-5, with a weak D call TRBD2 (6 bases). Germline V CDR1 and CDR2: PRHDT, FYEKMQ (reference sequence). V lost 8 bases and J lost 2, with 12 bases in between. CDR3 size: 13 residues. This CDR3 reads CASQARGQETQYL. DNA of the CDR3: TGTGCCAGCCAGGCCCGGGGGCAAGAGACCCAGTACCTC.

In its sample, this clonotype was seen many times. The CDR3 DNA follows: TGCAGTGCTAGGGGGACGGTTAATCAGCCCCAGCATTTT. Translation: CSARGTVNQPQHF. The chain uses TRBV20-1 and TRBJ1-5; a possible D gene is TRBD1 (5 bases). The CDR3 is 13 residues long. Trimming removed 3 bases at V and 4 bases at J, with 10 bases between. Germline CDR1 DFQATT, CDR2 SNEGSKA (reference sequence).

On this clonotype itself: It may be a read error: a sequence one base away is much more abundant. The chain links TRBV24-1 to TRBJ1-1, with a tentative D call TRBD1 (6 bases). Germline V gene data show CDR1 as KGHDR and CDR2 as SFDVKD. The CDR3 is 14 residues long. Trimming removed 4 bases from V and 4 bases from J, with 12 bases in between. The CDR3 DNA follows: TGTGCCACCAGTGACCACAGGGAGCGCACTGAAGCTTTCTTT. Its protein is CATSDHRERTEAFF.

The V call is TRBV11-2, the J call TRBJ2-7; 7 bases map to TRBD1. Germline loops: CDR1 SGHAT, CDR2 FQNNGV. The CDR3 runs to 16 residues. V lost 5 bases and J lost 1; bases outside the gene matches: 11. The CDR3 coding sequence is TGTGCCAGCAGCCTCGGACAGGCCTCAGGATCCTACGAGCAGTACTTC. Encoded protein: CASSLGQASGSYEQYF. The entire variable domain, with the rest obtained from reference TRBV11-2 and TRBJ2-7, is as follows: EAGVAQSPRYKIIEKRQSVAFWCNPISGHATLYWYQQILGQGPKLLIQFQNNGVVDDSQLPKDRFSAERLKGVDSTLKIQPAKLEDSAVYLCASSLGQASGSYEQYFGPGTRLTVT.

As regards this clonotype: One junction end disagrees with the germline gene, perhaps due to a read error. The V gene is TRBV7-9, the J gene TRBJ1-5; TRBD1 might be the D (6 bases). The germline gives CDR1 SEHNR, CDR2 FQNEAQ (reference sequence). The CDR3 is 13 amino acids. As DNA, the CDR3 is TGTTCCAGCAGCCCCGTGGGGGCTCAGCCCCAGCATTTT. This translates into CSSSPVGAQPQHF. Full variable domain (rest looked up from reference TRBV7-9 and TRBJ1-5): DTGVSQNPRHKITKRGQNVTFRCDPISEHNRLYWYRQTLGQGPEFLTYFQNEAQLEKSRLLSDRFSAERPKGSFSTLEIQRTEQGDSAMYLCSSSPVGAQPQHFGDGTRLSIL.

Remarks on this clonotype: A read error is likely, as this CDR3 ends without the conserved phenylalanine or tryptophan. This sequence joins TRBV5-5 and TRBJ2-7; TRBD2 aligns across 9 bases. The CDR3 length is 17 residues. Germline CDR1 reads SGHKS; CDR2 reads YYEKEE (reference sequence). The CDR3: CASSPNPSSSGVYEQYI. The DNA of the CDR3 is TGTGCCAGCAGCCCCAACCCCTCCTCTAGCGGGGTCTACGAACAGTACATC.

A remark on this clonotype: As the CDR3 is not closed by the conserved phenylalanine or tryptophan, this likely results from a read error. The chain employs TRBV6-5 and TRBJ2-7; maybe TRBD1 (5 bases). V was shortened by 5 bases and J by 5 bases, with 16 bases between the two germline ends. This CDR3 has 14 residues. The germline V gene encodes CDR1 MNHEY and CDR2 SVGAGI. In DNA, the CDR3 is TGTGCCAGCAGTAAGACAGTTAACAACAACGAGCAGTACTTG. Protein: CASSKTVNNNEQYL.

CDR3 in amino acids: CSATQGPEAFF. CDR3 nucleotides: TGCAGTGCTACCCAGGGACCAGAAGCTTTCTTT. The chain combines TRBV20-1 with TRBJ1-1; D is perhaps TRBD1 (5 bases). Germline CDR1 DFQATT, CDR2 SNEGSKA (reference sequence). CDR3 length equals 11 residues. V was clipped by 4 bases and J by 8 bases, with 11 bases between them.

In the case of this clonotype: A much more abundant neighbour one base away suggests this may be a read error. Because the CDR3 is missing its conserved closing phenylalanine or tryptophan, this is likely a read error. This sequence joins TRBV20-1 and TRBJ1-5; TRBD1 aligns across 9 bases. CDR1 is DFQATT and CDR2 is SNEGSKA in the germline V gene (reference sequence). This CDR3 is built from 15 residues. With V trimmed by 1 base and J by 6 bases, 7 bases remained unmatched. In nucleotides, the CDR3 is TGCAGTGCTAGAGGCGGGACAGGGCAGGGTCAGCCCCAGCATGTT. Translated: CSARGGTGQGQPQHV.

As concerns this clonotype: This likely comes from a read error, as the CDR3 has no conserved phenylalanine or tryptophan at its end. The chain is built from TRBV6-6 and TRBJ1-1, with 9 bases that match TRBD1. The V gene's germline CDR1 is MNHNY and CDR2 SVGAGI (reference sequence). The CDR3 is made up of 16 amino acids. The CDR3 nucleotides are TGTGGCAGCAACCAGGGACAGGGCCTGGGGAACACTGAAGCTTTCTTA. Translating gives CGSNQGQGLGNTEAFL.

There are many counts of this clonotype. The CDR3 reads CASSPGPAETQYF. The CDR3 region has the DNA TGTGCCAGCAGCCCCGGACCAGCGGAGACCCAGTACTTC. The chain recombines TRBV4-2 with TRBJ2-5; no clear D gene. This CDR3 comprises 13 residues. Between the trimmed V and J ends, which lost 4 bases and 5 bases, there was a span of 11 bases. The germline V gene has CDR1 LGHNA and CDR2 YNFKEQ.

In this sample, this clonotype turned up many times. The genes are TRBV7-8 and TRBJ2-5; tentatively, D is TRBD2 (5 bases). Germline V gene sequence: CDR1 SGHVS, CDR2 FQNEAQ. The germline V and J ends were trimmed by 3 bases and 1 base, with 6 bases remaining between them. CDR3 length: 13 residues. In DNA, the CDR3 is TGTGCCAGCAGCTTCCTAGCCCAAGAGACCCAGTACTTC. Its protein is CASSFLAQETQYF.